This passage covers 4 T cell receptor beta chains from one sample sequenced in a study of OX40 agonist ivuxolimab in advanced cancers. TCRdb keeps only in-frame clones here, not all; method: immunoSEQ multiplex PCR. The data contain approximately 80,000 clones, 85% of them singletons. The sequenced sample was CD4+ or CD8+ T cells sorted from blood, obtained in a trial of the OX40 agonist ivuxolimab. The receptors derive from an adult with an advanced solid tumor such as melanoma, head and neck, liver or kidney cancer.

The chain combines TRBV28 with TRBJ2-6; D is ambiguous. Germline lookup yields CDR1 MDHEN and CDR2 SYDVKM. The V and J ends lost 3 bases and 2 bases respectively, with 8 bases between them. The CDR3 is 15 residues long. CDR3 DNA: TGTGCCAGCAGTTTCGGCAAAGCTGGGGCCAACGTCCTGACTTTC. Amino acids: CASSFGKAGANVLTF.

V usage is TRBV19 and J usage is TRBJ2-5, with 9 positions matching TRBD1. CDR3 length equals 15 residues. The V gene's germline CDR1 is LNHDA and CDR2 SQIVND (reference sequence). V lost 7 bases to trimming and J lost 1 base; unmatched junction nucleotides: 7. This CDR3 reads CASTQSQGAQETQYF. CDR3 coding DNA: TGTGCCAGTACTCAGTCACAGGGGGCCCAAGAGACCCAGTACTTC.

The V gene is TRBV5-4, the J gene TRBJ2-2, with D hard to call. Trimming stripped 2 bases from V and 0 bases from J, with 8 bases between. Germline CDR1 and CDR2: SGHNT and YYREEE (reference sequence). The CDR3 has 15 amino acids. CDR3: CASSLDAANTGELFF. The CDR3 nucleotides are TGTGCCAGCAGCTTAGACGCCGCGAACACCGGGGAGCTGTTTTTT.

The genes are TRBV19 and TRBJ1-1; TRBD1 is a possible D gene (5 bases). Germline-derived CDR1 and CDR2 are LNHDA and SQIVND (reference sequence). This CDR3 is built from 15 residues. Between the trimmed V and J ends, which lost 5 bases and 3 bases, there was a span of 16 bases. CDR3 amino acids: CASSSVSQGDTEAFF. DNA of the CDR3: TGTGCCAGTAGTTCCGTCTCTCAGGGCGACACTGAAGCTTTCTTT.